A selection of T cell receptor beta chains follows, all from one sample in a study of blood T cells in healthy people across ages. TCRdb re-derived calls from the 5' RACE reads in MiXCR, one entry per CDR3 protein. The repertoire holds approximately 690,000 distinct CDR3 sequences, with roughly 43% as singletons. Material for sequencing was blood. All receptors derive from a man aged 80 or over in good health. Both conserved end residues are part of each CDR3. The order of the fields is V gene, clone size, D gene, CDR3 length, J gene, CDR3 protein, CDR3 DNA. The D gene is left open where the match is weak. Not every row has a clone size; where given, it reads once, few, many or a size class.

V: TRBV28; size: -; D: -; length: 14; J: TRBJ1-2; CDR3: CVSSGPQRGYGYTF; DNA: TGTGTCAGCAGCGGACCCCAGAGGGGCTATGGCTACACCTTC
V: TRBV29-1; size: -; D: -; length: 12; J: TRBJ1-1; CDR3: CSVEDGELEAFF; DNA: TGCAGCGTTGAAGATGGGGAACTTGAAGCTTTCTTT
V: TRBV7-9; size: -; D: TRBD2; length: 17; J: TRBJ2-4; CDR3: CASSSGGSGGAKNIQYF; DNA: TGTGCCAGCAGCTCCGGGGGGAGCGGAGGAGCCAAAAACATTCAGTACTTC
V: TRBV4-1; size: -; D: TRBD2; length: 16; J: TRBJ2-4; CDR3: CASAIVYGTNENIQYF; DNA: TGTGCCAGCGCCATCGTTTATGGGACTAATGAAAACATTCAGTACTTC
V: TRBV14; size: many; D: TRBD2; length: 15; J: TRBJ2-7; CDR3: CASSQIGLAGYEQYF; DNA: TGTGCCAGCAGCCAAATTGGACTAGCGGGCTACGAGCAGTACTTC
V: TRBV6-1; size: -; D: TRBD2; length: 17; J: TRBJ2-3; CDR3: CASSEDGAGGSTDTQYF; DNA: TGTGCCAGCAGTGAAGACGGAGCGGGGGGGAGCACAGATACGCAGTATTTT
V: TRBV20-1; size: -; D: TRBD1; length: 13; J: TRBJ1-5; CDR3: CSASSGGQQPQHF; DNA: TGCAGTGCTAGTTCAGGGGGTCAGCAGCCCCAGCATTTT
V: TRBV5-6; size: -; D: TRBD2; length: 19; J: TRBJ2-7; CDR3: CASSLYGSGLRAGNYEQYF; DNA: TGTGCCAGCAGCTTGTACGGGTCGGGCCTACGAGCGGGGAACTACGAGCAGTACTTC
V: TRBV20-1; size: -; D: -; length: 14; J: TRBJ2-5; CDR3: CSALGGPAHNEQYF; DNA: TGCAGTGCCCTGGGGGGGCCCGCCCACAATGAGCAGTACTTC
V: TRBV20-1; size: -; D: -; length: 11; J: TRBJ2-5; CDR3: CSAGPRETQYF; DNA: TGCAGTGCCGGCCCCCGAGAGACCCAGTACTTC
V: TRBV6-6; size: -; D: -; length: 15; J: TRBJ1-1; CDR3: CASSRKTGSNTEAFF; DNA: TGTGCCAGCAGTCGAAAAACAGGGTCGAACACTGAAGCTTTCTTT
V: TRBV5-1; size: -; D: -; length: 13; J: TRBJ2-5; CDR3: CASRRSLEETQYF; DNA: TGCGCCAGCAGGAGGTCTCTGGAAGAGACCCAGTACTTC
V: TRBV25-1; size: few; D: -; length: 14; J: TRBJ2-7; CDR3: CASSEPGPYYEQYF; DNA: TGTGCCAGCAGTGAACCCGGGCCTTACTACGAGCAGTACTTC
V: TRBV7-6; size: -; D: TRBD2; length: 15; J: TRBJ2-5; CDR3: CASSRELALKEAQYF; DNA: TGTGCCAGCAGCCGTGAACTAGCGTTGAAAGAGGCCCAGTACTTC
V: TRBV7-9; size: -; D: TRBD2; length: 15; J: TRBJ2-1; CDR3: CASNLGTRGWDEQFF; DNA: TGTGCCAGCAACCTGGGGACTAGAGGGTGGGATGAGCAGTTCTTC
V: TRBV3-1; size: -; D: TRBD1; length: 15; J: TRBJ2-5; CDR3: CASSPPRQGAETQYF; DNA: TGTGCCAGCAGCCCCCCCCGACAGGGGGCAGAGACCCAGTACTTC
V: TRBV7-6; size: few; D: -; length: 16; J: TRBJ1-4; CDR3: CASSLVVRRSNEKLFF; DNA: TGTGCCAGCAGCTTAGTTGTGCGGAGGAGTAATGAAAAACTGTTTTTT
V: TRBV20-1; size: -; D: TRBD1; length: 13; J: TRBJ2-5; CDR3: CSAADRGQETQYF; DNA: TGCAGTGCAGCTGACAGGGGTCAAGAGACCCAGTACTTC
V: TRBV18; size: -; D: -; length: 15; J: TRBJ2-5; CDR3: CASSPPGPRKETQYF; DNA: TGTGCCAGCTCACCACCCGGACCCAGGAAAGAGACCCAGTACTTC
V: TRBV28; size: medium-sized; D: -; length: 16; J: TRBJ2-6; CDR3: CASRSGGPSGANVLTF; DNA: TGTGCCAGCAGATCCGGAGGGCCCTCTGGGGCCAACGTCCTGACTTTC
V: TRBV28; size: few; D: TRBD1; length: 15; J: TRBJ2-7; CDR3: CASSPSGQGAYEQYF; DNA: TGTGCCAGCAGTCCTTCAGGACAGGGCGCCTACGAGCAGTACTTC
V: TRBV5-1; size: -; D: TRBD1; length: 15; J: TRBJ1-6; CDR3: CASSSEAGGSLPLHF; DNA: TGCGCCAGCAGCTCGGAGGCAGGGGGCTCTCTCCCCCTCCACTTT
V: TRBV15; size: few; D: TRBD1; length: 12; J: TRBJ1-1; CDR3: CATSRDRFLAFF; DNA: TGTGCCACCAGCCGGGACAGGTTTCTGGCTTTCTTT
V: TRBV7-2; size: few; D: -; length: 15; J: TRBJ2-4; CDR3: CASSSQAVAKNIQYF; DNA: TGTGCCAGCAGCTCCCAGGCGGTAGCCAAAAACATTCAGTACTTC
V: TRBV6-1; size: -; D: -; length: 14; J: TRBJ2-7; CDR3: CASRSRMRGYEQYF; DNA: TGTGCCAGCAGGTCCCGAATGCGGGGATACGAGCAGTACTTC
V: TRBV5-1; size: few; D: -; length: 14; J: TRBJ2-3; CDR3: CASSLRPSPDTQYF; DNA: TGCGCCAGCAGCTTGAGGCCTAGCCCAGATACGCAGTATTTT
V: TRBV6-2/TRBV6-3; size: few; D: -; length: 15; J: TRBJ2-6; CDR3: CASIVGGAGANVLTF; DNA: TGTGCCAGCATTGTAGGGGGAGCCGGGGCCAACGTCCTGACTTTC
V: TRBV6-2/TRBV6-3; size: -; D: TRBD2; length: 15; J: TRBJ2-1; CDR3: CASSYLTSAYNEQFF; DNA: TGTGCCAGCAGTTACTTGACTAGCGCCTACAATGAGCAGTTCTTC
V: TRBV10-3; size: -; D: -; length: 14; J: TRBJ1-2; CDR3: CATLPVGANYGYTF; DNA: TGTGCCACCCTTCCGGTCGGAGCTAACTATGGCTACACCTTC
V: TRBV28; size: few; D: -; length: 11; J: TRBJ2-7; CDR3: CASRRRGEQYF; DNA: TGTGCCAGCAGACGCAGGGGCGAGCAGTACTTC
V: TRBV7-3; size: -; D: -; length: 14; J: TRBJ2-7; CDR3: CAIRPAPFSYEQYF; DNA: TGTGCGATTAGGCCGGCGCCCTTCTCCTACGAGCAGTACTTC
V: TRBV12-3/TRBV12-4; size: -; D: -; length: 14; J: TRBJ2-3; CDR3: CASSVTVRTDTQYF; DNA: TGTGCCAGCTCGGTAACGGTCAGAACAGATACGCAGTATTTT
V: TRBV20-1; size: -; D: -; length: 12; J: TRBJ2-5; CDR3: CSAATWGNEQYF; DNA: TGCAGTGCCGCAACTTGGGGCAATGAGCAGTACTTC